The sample holds a few counts of the clone carrying this T cell receptor beta chain. Its antigen is unknown. Noted treatment: approximately 10-day PBMC culture with coronavirus spike peptide pools or control peptides (ViraFEST assay). ViraFEST used peptide pools to expand antigen-specific T cells, then sequenced TCRs. The data stem from a study of vaccination and CD4 T cells after COVID-19. In the study overall: Overlapping spike peptides of SARS-CoV-2, HCoV-NL63, HCoV-OC43 and HCoV-229E were used, and cells were stimulated with them.

The CDR3 consists of 13 residues. The V end was cut by 1 base, the J end by 0 bases, with 3 bases between. Once obtained from cultured CD4+ T cells, the DNA was sequenced using the Oncomine TCR Beta short-read assay. TCRdb independently ran MiXCR on the PCR reads; one entry per CDR3 protein. The sample includes approximately 10,000 distinct CDR3 sequences, 76% of them seen just once. General study results and limits: Post-vaccination reactive clonotypes (median around 40) did not differ significantly from post-infection (fewer than 24).

The material sequenced was CD4+ T cells from blood, cultured in vitro. The rearrangement joins TRBV12-3 or TRBV12-4 to TRBJ1-1; D is unclear. The sequence derives from a human donor who had recovered from COVID-19. CDR3 protein: CASSLGVNTEAFF. In DNA, the CDR3 is TGTGCCAGCAGTTTAGGGGTGAACACTGAAGCTTTCTTT.